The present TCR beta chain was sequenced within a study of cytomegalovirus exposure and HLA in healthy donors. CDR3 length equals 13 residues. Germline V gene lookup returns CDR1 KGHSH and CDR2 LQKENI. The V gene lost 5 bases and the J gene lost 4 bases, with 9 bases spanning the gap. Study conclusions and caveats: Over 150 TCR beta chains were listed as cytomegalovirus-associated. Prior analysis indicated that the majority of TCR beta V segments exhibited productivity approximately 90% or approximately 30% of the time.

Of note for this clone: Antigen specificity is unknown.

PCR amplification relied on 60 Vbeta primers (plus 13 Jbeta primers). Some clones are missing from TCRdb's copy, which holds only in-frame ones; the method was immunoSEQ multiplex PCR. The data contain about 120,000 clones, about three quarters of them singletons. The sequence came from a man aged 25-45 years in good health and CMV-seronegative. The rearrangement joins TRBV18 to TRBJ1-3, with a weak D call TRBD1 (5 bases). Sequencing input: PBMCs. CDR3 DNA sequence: TGTGCCAGCTCATGGCAGGGAGGAAACACCATATATTTT. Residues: CASSWQGGNTIYF.